This TCR beta chain was sequenced in a study of T-cell reconstitution after alpha-beta-depleted transplantation in children. The V gene's germline CDR1 is SGHVS and CDR2 FNYEAQ. The CDR3 contains 16 residues. V shed 5 bases and J 3 bases; nucleotides not matched to a gene: 6. Study-level points and caveats: It was surviving recipient T cells and thymic progenitors that gave some patients high TCRbeta diversity at day 60. T cells produced anew were the main source of T-cell counts and diversity one year after transplant. Expanded clones from the graft, numbering several hundred, reportedly supplied alpha-beta T cells about two months after transplant.

Of note for this clonotype: What it binds is unknown.

Preparation of the TCRbeta library involved a method that used unique molecular identifiers. TCRdb processed the PCR reads anew with MiXCR; each CDR3 protein has one entry. The table shows 780,000 or so distinct CDR3 sequences, with roughly 16% occurring only once. Sequences were derived from PBMCs, mostly from graft donor cells, sampled 360 days after TCRalphabeta/CD19-depleted stem cell transplant. This receptor was identified in a male patient between 10 and 17 years old who had a stem cell transplant for acute lymphoblastic leukemia, so the T cells may come from the graft donor. The chain combines TRBV7-6 with TRBJ2-1; 11 positions agree with TRBD2. For the CDR3, the DNA is TGTGCCAGCAGCGTTAGCGGGGGGGCCGGCTACAATGAGCAGTTCTTC. It is translated as CASSVSGGAGYNEQFF.